The 17 T cell receptor beta chains presented below share a single source sample, sequenced in a study of T cell responses to AZD1222 COVID-19 vaccine (dated by TCRdb to the early 2020s). The method behind the library was the immunoSEQ multiplex PCR assay. TCRdb limited this immuneACCESS table to in-frame rearrangements with V and J called. A share of clones is missing; checked studies link under half to unresolved V genes, and the rest is unexplained. The sample records roughly 120,000 clones, around 89% of which are singletons. The ten largest clonotypes hold roughly 7% of the sample. Explained via the paper, the time point label denotes: about 28 days (+/-7) after the second vaccine dose. Sequenced material: peripheral blood, taken 28 days after the second AZD1222 dose. These receptors all come from an adult who received the AZD1222 COVID-19 vaccine.

This clone was detected only once. The chain recombines TRBV7-2 with TRBJ1-1, with D unresolved. Trimming pared 3 bases from V and 2 bases from J, leaving 7 bases between. This CDR3 is 13 amino acids long. CDR1 is SGHTA and CDR2 is FQGNSA in the germline V gene. CDR3 sequence: CASSFTENTEAFF. The CDR3 DNA reads as TGTGCCAGCAGCTTTACGGAAAACACTGAAGCTTTCTTT. Complete variable domain (other parts from reference TRBV7-2 and TRBJ1-1): GAGVSQSPSNKVTEKGKDVELRCDPISGHTALYWYRQSLGQGLEFLIYFQGNSAPDKSGLPSDRFSAERTGGSVSTLTIQRTQQEDSAVYLCASSFTENTEAFFGQGTRLTVV.

This sequence joins TRBV5-1 and TRBJ2-1, with a tentative D call TRBD1 (8 bases). This CDR3 has 17 residues. Germline V gene data show CDR1 as SGHRS and CDR2 as YFSETQ. Trimming shortened V by 5 bases and J by 5 bases, and 23 bases separated the two germline ends. Here the CDR3 reads CASRRTRGTGLNNEQFF. CDR3 in DNA: TGCGCCAGCAGGCGGACGCGGGGGACAGGTCTCAACAATGAGCAGTTCTTC.

The V and J genes are TRBV7-8 and TRBJ1-3; no clear D. The CDR3 has 15 amino acids. Trimming took off 2 bases at V and 0 bases at J, with 8 bases between the two ends. Per the germline V gene, CDR1 is SGHVS and CDR2 is FQNEAQ. CDR3: CASSLWVPSGNTIYF. Written as DNA, the CDR3 is TGTGCCAGCAGCTTATGGGTGCCCTCTGGAAACACCATATATTTT.

This clone has more than one count but fewer than ten. The chain employs TRBV7-9 and TRBJ2-7; D unclear. CDR1 and CDR2 from the germline V gene are SEHNR and FQNEAQ (reference sequence). This CDR3 spans 16 amino acids. V shed 4 bases and J shed 6 bases, with 22 bases lying between them. CDR3 loop: CASSSGTSYLVFEQYF. The CDR3 DNA sequence: TGTGCCAGCAGCTCCGGAACTTCCTATCTAGTCTTCGAGCAGTACTTC.

This chain links TRBV28 with TRBJ2-7; the match to TRBD1 covers 9 bases. This CDR3 has 13 amino acids. J lost 4 bases, V lost 8 bases, and 6 bases had no gene match. Germline loops: CDR1 MDHEN, CDR2 SYDVKM. The DNA for the CDR3 is TGTGCCAGCTCCGGGACAGGGTTTTACGAGCAGTACTTC. Translation: CASSGTGFYEQYF.

This clone was observed a handful of times. The gene calls are TRBV13 and TRBJ2-1, with D maybe TRBD2 (6 bases). The CDR3 contains 17 residues. In germline, CDR1 is PRHDT, CDR2 FYEKMQ (reference sequence). Trimming shortened V by 0 bases and J by 2 bases, and 14 bases separated the two germline ends. In nucleotides, the CDR3 is TGTGCCAGCAGCTTAGGCCTGTCGGGAGACGCCTACAATGAGCAGTTCTTC. Translating gives CASSLGLSGDAYNEQFF. The full variable domain, completed using reference TRBV13 and TRBJ2-1, is AAGVIQSPRHLIKEKRETATLKCYPIPRHDTVYWYQQGPGQDPQFLISFYEKMQSDKGSIPDRFSAQQFSDYHSELNMSSLELGDSALYFCASSLGLSGDAYNEQFFGPGTRLTVL.

This clone was recorded a few times. The chain has TRBV30 and TRBJ2-7, with 7 bases that match TRBD2. The germline CDR1 and CDR2 sequences are GTSNPN and SVGIG (reference sequence). The J segment lost 6 bases and the V segment lost 3 bases, leaving 2 bases of the junction unmatched. The CDR3 has 11 residues. CDR3 sequence: CAWSWGGEQYF. The CDR3 region has the DNA TGTGCCTGGAGCTGGGGGGGCGAGCAGTACTTC.

The chain uses TRBV23-1 and TRBJ2-1; TRBD1 is a possible D gene (6 bases). TRBV23-1 falls under the ORF class, with uncertain function. V gave up 3 bases and J gave up 5 bases, with 17 bases separating them. CDR3 length equals 16 residues. CDR3 residues: CASSHGRDKKDNEQFF. The CDR3 DNA reads as TGCGCCAGCAGTCACGGCCGGGACAAGAAGGACAATGAGCAGTTCTTC.

This chain joins TRBV5-4 and TRBJ1-5, with D possibly matching TRBD1 (5 bases). Trimming removed 4 bases from V and 7 bases from J, with 18 bases in between. The length of the CDR3 is 15 residues. Germline V CDR1 and CDR2: SGHNT, YYREEE (reference sequence). The CDR3 is CASSAQGAAEQPQHF. The CDR3 DNA reads TGTGCCAGCAGCGCCCAGGGTGCGGCAGAACAGCCCCAGCATTTT.

This clone was picked up one time. This rearrangement joins TRBV28 to TRBJ2-7, with 7 bases identical to TRBD2. Losses at the gene ends were 3 bases for V and 3 bases for J; bases not matched to a gene: 5. The CDR3 is 14 amino acids. The germline gives CDR1 MDHEN, CDR2 SYDVKM. The CDR3 here is CASSFSGVSYEQYF. CDR3 nucleotide sequence: TGTGCCAGCAGTTTCAGCGGGGTTAGCTACGAGCAGTACTTC.

The CDR3: CASSDIRDRGGGGQYF. CDR3 bases: TGTGCCAGCAGTGACATCCGGGACAGGGGTGGAGGAGGGCAGTACTTC. The chain carries TRBV25-1 and TRBJ2-7; 10 bases are a match to TRBD1. V gave up 3 bases and J gave up 9 bases; unmatched junction bases: 14. Per germline, CDR1 MGHDK and CDR2 SYGVNS. This CDR3 comprises 16 residues.

The CDR3 reads CASSLARTGVSYEQYF. The CDR3 DNA reads TGTGCCAGCAGCTTAGCCCGGACAGGGGTCTCCTACGAGCAGTACTTC. V and J are TRBV11-2 and TRBJ2-7; TRBD1 agrees at 9 bases. The V and J ends lost 1 base and 0 bases, in that order; junction bases with no gene match: 4. The CDR3 length is 16 residues. Looked up from germline, CDR1 is SGHAT and CDR2 is FQNNGV.

This clone was seen only a few times. CDR3 bases: TGTGCCAGCTCACCTGTACTACTGGGCAGCCAGCATTTT. Translation: CASSPVLLGSQHF. The genes are TRBV18 and TRBJ1-5; D gene ambiguous. Trimming stripped 3 bases from V and 12 bases from J, with 15 bases between. Per the germline V gene, CDR1 is KGHSH and CDR2 is LQKENI. This CDR3 has 13 amino acids.

This chain connects TRBV7-3 to TRBJ2-1, with 7 bases aligning to TRBD1. CDR1 and CDR2 from the germline V gene are SGHTA and FQGTGA. The length of the CDR3 is 13 residues. V lost 4 bases and J lost 6; bases outside the gene matches: 3. As DNA, the CDR3 is TGTGCCAGCAGCTCATCAGGGGGCAATGAGCAGTTCTTC. Residues: CASSSSGGNEQFF.

The rearrangement uses TRBV12-3 or TRBV12-4 and TRBJ1-2; no clear D. The V end was cut by 11 bases, the J end by 2 bases, with 12 bases between. The CDR3 has 12 residues. CDR3 sequence: CAAAISNYGYTF. In DNA form, the CDR3 reads TGTGCCGCCGCGATATCCAACTATGGCTACACCTTC.

CDR3 sequence reads: CASSIVSSYGYTF. CDR3 in DNA: TGTGCCAGTAGTATAGTATCGAGCTATGGCTACACCTTC. The chain uses TRBV19 and TRBJ1-2; D is undetermined. The CDR3 spans 13 residues. In germline, CDR1 is LNHDA, CDR2 SQIVND (reference sequence). V lost 1 base and J lost 4, with 7 bases in between.

The chain combines TRBV30 with TRBJ1-2; D gene uncertain. V lost 2 bases, J lost 5 bases, and 6 bases lay in between. This CDR3 has 11 amino acids. The V gene's germline CDR1 is GTSNPN and CDR2 SVGIG (reference sequence). The CDR3 region is CAWSQVYGYTF. In nucleotides, the CDR3 is TGTGCCTGGAGTCAGGTATATGGCTACACCTTC.